This note documents a single T cell receptor beta chain sequence. Its antigen is unknown. Per-nucleotide qualities are absent, and no much larger clonotype sits a single base away. V and J are trimmed by 4 bases and 10 bases, and the gene matches miss 5 bases of the junction. The germline V gene (reference sequence) yields LNHDA for CDR1 and SQIVND for CDR2. Taken from cysteine to phenylalanine, the CDR3 has 13 residues. CDR3 DNA is the only sequence kept; it has 39 bases, read in frame from the first base. This record belongs to a study of regulatory T cells in long-lasting Graves disease (dated by TCRdb to the early 2020s). About the study as a whole: Patients with newly diagnosed Graves' disease had been on antithyroid drugs for under 3 months. The study was registered as a clinical trial and conducted in China. A total of around 33 samples underwent TCR sequencing, from 13 patients with persistent Graves' disease and roughly 20 patients with newly diagnosed Graves' disease. Peripheral blood TCR sequencing and RNA sequencing compared persistent Graves' disease patients with newly diagnosed Graves' disease patients.

Read against the paper, the sample's time point label means: newly diagnosed GD, antithyroid drugs for less than 3 months. RNA was extracted from PBMCs in TRIzol for both TCR sequencing and RNA sequencing. The diagnosis of Graves' disease followed American Thyroid Association guidelines. Patients were recruited from an endocrinology department in Xi'an, China. From each patient, roughly 9 milliliters of peripheral blood was collected into an EDTA anticoagulant tube. Ficoll Paque Plus density gradient separation was used to isolate PBMCs, and no additional T cell sorting was done. An Agilent 2100 Bioanalyzer and agarose gel were used to assess RNA quality, and a NanoDrop 2000 was used to measure RNA concentration. The method behind the library was multiplex PCR. The sequencer was an Illumina HiSeq 4000. To build TCR beta libraries, CDR3 regions were amplified by Arm-PCR using iRepertoire HTBI primers. Gel purification was performed on PCR products prior to sequencing. The original pipeline was this. Gene usage analysis of CDR3 amino acid clonotypes relied on the approximately 60 TRBV and 12 to 15 TRBJ segments identified across samples. Filtered high-quality paired reads were merged into contigs using COPE and FqMerger. BLAST was used to align contigs to the IMGT TRBV, TRBD and TRBJ reference genes, and CDR3 was defined following IMGT. Clonotypes above 0.1% frequency were classified as highly expanded clones. Repertoire diversity was measured by Shannon entropy, and V-J evenness by the Gini coefficient. A clonotype found in more than one individual was treated as public. TCRdb trimmed public reads at Q25 via fastp, called clones via MiXCR and kept in-frame beta chains. Records with the same CDR3 protein are collapsed into one entry carrying the most frequent genes and DNA. In this record, the V and J calls reflect TCRdb's handling and not the investigators' own analysis. This sample holds 530,000 or so distinct CDR3 sequences; about 16% were observed only once. The ten largest clones take up around 12% of the sample.

Results and caveats for the whole study, not just this receptor: A larger number of public clonotypes was shared among persistent patients (more than 2,500) than among newly diagnosed patients (roughly 930). Persistent Graves' disease patients showed lower TCR Shannon entropy and fewer highly expanded clones than newly diagnosed patients, suggesting clonal expansion. As a limitation, the authors acknowledged that the small sample size may reduce accuracy. The study examined only peripheral blood because the primary lesion, thyroid tissue, could not be accessed. Preferential use of TRBV28, TRBJ1-2 and TRBJ2-5 was observed in persistent disease, whereas TRBV20-1 and TRBJ2-1 were favored in newly diagnosed disease. Sequencing and analysis were restricted to the TCR beta chain.

This same sample was also part of a study on T cells in Graves' hyperthyroidism and ophthalmopathy. As the second publication notes: Stable Graves' hyperthyroidism was defined as no progression to ophthalmopathy during 18 months of follow-up. Hyperthyroidism patients were aged 18 to 65 years and newly diagnosed, with disease duration of less than 2 months. The study excluded patients with uncontrolled infections, other autoimmune diseases, pregnancy or lactation. Diagnoses were established on the basis of clinical symptoms, serum thyroxine and TRAb, thyroid ultrasound, and orbital computed tomography. The TCR CDR3 was subjected to a first round of RT-PCR using the HTBI primer set and the Qiagen OneStep RT-PCR kit. Most expanded thyroid clonotypes (frequency above 0.001) were also detected in blood, suggesting blood repertoires may reflect thyroid immune responses. A model built on a 13 V-J signature distinguished ophthalmopathy from stable hyperthyroidism, reaching roughly 88% sensitivity and about 81% specificity in cross-validation and 80%/75% in testing. During validation, the model predicted progression to ophthalmopathy a median of approximately 6.5 months ahead of onset, with just under 71% sensitivity and under 85% specificity. TCR V-J signatures able to tell the groups apart were searched for in a discovery cohort of more than 90 patients, of whom 43 had Graves' ophthalmopathy and roughly 57 had stable Graves' hyperthyroidism. An independent validation cohort of under 20 hyperthyroidism patients and more than 15 patients who later progressed to ophthalmopathy tested prospective prediction of ophthalmopathy. The roughly 100 discovery patients were randomly divided into training and test sets at a 7:3 ratio. Thyroid tissue and blood T-cell repertoires from about 6 Graves' hyperthyroidism patients were also compared in the study. Following sampling, methimazole starting at 30 mg daily was given to hyperthyroidism patients, and high-dose intravenous methylprednisolone was given to ophthalmopathy patients. A second multiplex PCR round built the libraries, followed by size selection and purification. Libraries were sequenced paired-end with 100 bp reads on an Illumina HiSeq2000. SOAPnuke was used to process the raw data, removing reads that contained adapters or uncalled bases, had a mean Phred below 15, or lacked an exact match to the constant primer or identifier. COPE v1.2.5 was used to merge high-quality paired reads, and clonotypes were defined as unique nucleotide sequences. MiTCR v1.1 was used to align the clonotypes against IMGT TRBV, TRBD and TRBJ reference segments. Only V-J combinations with frequency above 0.0001, covering 99% to 99.2% of repertoires, were analysed. The TCS score was defined as F50 (clonal expansion) divided by E x V (chaos), with BLOSUM62-based TCRdist calculated between CDR3 peptides within each V-J. Welch's t-statistics and random forest reduced 500 to 550 V-J features to 13, which were used in a naive Bayes classifier (R e1071). Sample size was not statistically predetermined, and blinding of investigators to group allocation was not performed. According to the paper, TCR Vbeta CDR3 sequencing was carried out on 120 to 150 peripheral blood samples, which came from 40 to 45 ophthalmopathy, 75 or so hyperthyroidism and approximately 17 progressor patients.

This clonotype was sampled from a man aged 18-30 years with Graves disease. Donor details come from another sample of the same person, matched by shared clones. The source was peripheral blood mononuclear cells (PBMCs), collected at new diagnosis, from a patient treated with antithyroid drugs. This chain is built from TRBV19 and TRBJ2-1, and TRBD2 aligns with 9 junction nucleotides. The CDR3 protein: CASSRGLAGEQFF. The DNA sequence is as follows: TGTGCCAGTAGTAGGGGACTAGCAGGGGAGCAGTTCTTC.